Below are 22 T cell receptor beta chains sequenced from a single sample in a study of Tregs in tolerant kidney transplant recipients. Sequencing used immunoSEQ multiplex PCR; TCRdb keeps in-frame clones, though not all of them. This sample yields just under 65,000 clones, of which 98% are seen a single time; 0.3% to 0.35% belongs to the top ten. The sample here was Tregs from blood, taken before the transplant. All receptors derive from a human donor who received a combined kidney and bone marrow transplant.

This clone has more than one count but fewer than ten. The V gene is TRBV4-1, the J gene TRBJ1-6; no definite D call. Germline CDR1 reads MGHRA; CDR2 reads YSYEKL. The V end was cut by 5 bases, the J end by 0 bases, with 17 bases between. There are 18 residues in the CDR3. CDR3 region: CASSTTGVGSSYNSPLHF. The CDR3 DNA follows: TGCGCCAGCAGCACCACTGGGGTCGGGAGCTCCTATAATTCACCCCTCCACTTT.

V usage is TRBV7-2 and J usage is TRBJ2-7; TRBD1 might be the D (7 bases). This CDR3 is 14 amino acids long. CDR1 SGHTA and CDR2 FQGNSA come from the germline V gene. V was clipped by 3 bases and J by 3 bases, with 12 bases between them. CDR3 residues: CASSFQGGNYEQYF. CDR3 sequence (DNA): TGTGCCAGCAGCTTCCAGGGGGGAAACTACGAGCAGTACTTC.

In this sample, this clone turned up once. The chain joins TRBV5-4 to TRBJ1-2; TRBD1 might be the D (5 bases). The CDR3 contains 13 residues. V lost 1 base to trimming and J lost 5 bases, with 9 bases between them. Per the germline V gene, CDR1 is SGHNT and CDR2 is YYREEE (reference sequence). CDR3 in DNA: TGTGCCAGCAGCTTGCAGGGATCTTATGGCTACACCTTC. It yields the protein CASSLQGSYGYTF.

CDR3 residues: CASSLGSSGVQETQYF. CDR3 bases: TGTGCCAGCAGCTTAGGCTCTAGCGGGGTCCAAGAGACCCAGTACTTC. V usage is TRBV11-3 and J usage is TRBJ2-5, with TRBD2 matching 9 bases. The ends lost 1 base at V and 1 base at J; junction bases unmatched: 4. CDR3 size: 16 residues. CDR1 and CDR2 (germline): SGHNT, YENEEA. Combining the CDR3 with reference TRBV11-3 and TRBJ2-5 gives the whole variable domain EAGVVQSPRYKIIEKKQPVAFWCNPISGHNTLYWYLQNLGQGPELLIRYENEEAVDDSQLPKDRFSAERLKGVDSTLKIQPAELGDSAVYLCASSLGSSGVQETQYFGPGTRLLVL.

This chain links TRBV5-1 with TRBJ1-2; D might be TRBD1 (6 bases). The CDR3 is 15 amino acids. Trimming stripped 0 bases from V and 4 bases from J, with 13 bases between. From germline, CDR1 is SGHRS and CDR2 YFSETQ. CDR3 loop: CASSLVGQGSYGYTF. The CDR3 DNA is TGCGCCAGCAGCTTGGTGGGGCAGGGGAGCTATGGCTACACCTTC.

The V call is TRBV7-2, the J call TRBJ1-3; weak D call: TRBD1 (5 bases). Germline V lookup: CDR1 SGHTA, CDR2 FQGNSA. V was pared by 1 base and J by 8 bases, with 9 bases between. The CDR3 length is 13 residues. In nucleotides, the CDR3 is TGTGCCAGCAGCTTAGGGGGCACGGACACCATATATTTT. This sequence encodes CASSLGGTDTIYF.

The CDR3 coding sequence is TGTGCCAGCAGTGAGAAACAGGGAGTCTACTATGGCTACACCTTC. Residues: CASSEKQGVYYGYTF. J is TRBJ1-2 and V is TRBV2, with a tentative D call TRBD1 (6 bases). This CDR3 has 15 amino acids. Trimming took off 3 bases at V and 3 bases at J, with 14 bases between the two ends. From germline, CDR1 is SNHLY and CDR2 FYNNEI.

V gene TRBV7-9 combines with J gene TRBJ1-3; no reliable D call. Trimming shortened V by 5 bases and J by 4 bases, and 15 bases separated the two germline ends. The V gene's germline CDR1 is SEHNR and CDR2 FQNEAQ (reference sequence). The CDR3 is 15 amino acids. This chain's CDR3 is CASSRSGYPGNTIYF. The CDR3 DNA is TGTGCCAGCAGCCGATCAGGATATCCCGGAAACACCATATATTTT. The variable domain in full, with the rest retrieved from reference TRBV7-9 and TRBJ1-3, is DTGVSQNPRHKITKRGQNVTFRCDPISEHNRLYWYRQTLGQGPEFLTYFQNEAQLEKSRLLSDRFSAERPKGSFSTLEIQRTEQGDSAMYLCASSRSGYPGNTIYFGEGSWLTVV.

This clone was observed a single time. This sequence joins TRBV4-2 and TRBJ1-2; D is ambiguous. This CDR3 has 14 amino acids. V lost 0 bases to trimming and J lost 3 bases, with 8 bases between them. Germline loops: CDR1 LGHNA, CDR2 YNFKEQ. DNA of the CDR3: TGTGCCAGCAGCCAAGATTCAGGATACTATGGCTACACCTTC. Residues: CASSQDSGYYGYTF.

The J gene is TRBJ1-1, the V gene TRBV11-2, with no clear D. CDR1 and CDR2 (germline): SGHAT, FQNNGV. V lost 5 bases to trimming and J lost 3 bases, with 13 bases between them. The CDR3 has 14 amino acids. CDR3 sequence reads: CASSPTPRDTEAFF. The CDR3 nucleotides read TGTGCCAGCAGCCCGACTCCGCGAGACACTGAAGCTTTCTTT.

The CDR3: CASSLAGRYTEAFF. The CDR3 bases are TGTGCCAGCAGCTTGGCCGGGAGGTACACTGAAGCTTTCTTT. The V call is TRBV5-6, the J call TRBJ1-1; D gene uncertain. Trimming pared 0 bases from V and 3 bases from J, leaving 9 bases between. This CDR3 has 14 residues. The V gene's germline CDR1 is SGHDT and CDR2 YYEEEE. Full variable domain (remainder filled in from reference TRBV5-6 and TRBJ1-1): DAGVTQSPTHLIKTRGQQVTLRCSPKSGHDTVSWYQQALGQGPQFIFQYYEEEERQRGNFPDRFSGHQFPNYSSELNVNALLLGDSALYLCASSLAGRYTEAFFGQGTRLTVV.

The chain combines TRBV7-8 with TRBJ1-1, with D possibly TRBD1 on 5 matching bases. Germline assignment: CDR1 SGHVS and CDR2 FQNEAQ. CDR3 length: 15 residues. Between the trimmed V and J ends, which lost 6 bases and 3 bases, there was a span of 17 bases. The CDR3 region is CASSVGQGGDTEAFF. The CDR3 nucleotides read TGTGCCAGCAGTGTGGGGCAGGGAGGGGACACTGAAGCTTTCTTT.

The V gene is TRBV5-4, the J gene TRBJ1-1, with D uncertain. Deletions cut 1 base from V and 1 base from J, with 11 bases between. CDR1 and CDR2 (germline): SGHNT, YYREEE (reference sequence). CDR3 length: 15 amino acids. The CDR3 DNA follows: TGTGCCAGCAGCTTGCCAAGTGGAGCGAACACTGAAGCTTTCTTT. Its translation: CASSLPSGANTEAFF.

The V call is TRBV5-1, the J call TRBJ1-2, with 8 nucleotides matching TRBD1. CDR1 is SGHRS and CDR2 is YFSETQ in the germline V gene. The CDR3 has 15 residues. J gave up 8 bases and V 4 bases, and 13 bases lay outside the gene matches. The chain's CDR3 is CASSVIRGPGTGYTF. In DNA, the CDR3 is TGCGCCAGCAGCGTCATCAGGGGGCCCGGGACGGGCTACACCTTC.

The chain links TRBV6-6 to TRBJ2-7; maybe TRBD1 (6 bases). V lost 2 bases to trimming and J lost 9 bases, with 20 bases between them. Per the germline V gene, CDR1 is MNHNY and CDR2 is SVGAGI (reference sequence). The CDR3 contains 15 residues. The CDR3 region has the DNA TGTGCCAGCAGTTACGGGTCAGGGCCTCAGGGGATGCAGTACTTC. Amino acid sequence: CASSYGSGPQGMQYF.

The J gene is TRBJ2-1, the V gene TRBV19; D is possibly TRBD2 (5 bases). The CDR3 runs to 14 residues. Trimming left V 6 bases short and J 4 bases short, with 13 bases between. In germline, CDR1 is LNHDA, CDR2 SQIVND (reference sequence). CDR3 sequence reads: CASRDGNPYNEQFF. The CDR3 DNA follows: TGTGCCAGTAGGGACGGGAATCCTTACAATGAGCAGTTCTTC.

V is TRBV6-6 and J is TRBJ2-1; TRBD2 matches at 11 bases. V gave up 5 bases and J gave up 5 bases; unmatched junction bases: 5. Germline values: CDR1 MNHNY, CDR2 SVGAGI (reference sequence). The CDR3 is made up of 15 amino acids. The CDR3 region has the DNA TGTGCCAGCAGTCTAGCGGGGGGCCAAAACAATGAGCAGTTCTTC. Translating gives CASSLAGGQNNEQFF.

The chain employs TRBV11-2 and TRBJ2-3; D might be TRBD1 (5 bases). CDR1 is SGHAT and CDR2 is FQNNGV in the germline V gene. The V and J ends lost 1 base and 8 bases respectively, with 13 bases between them. This CDR3 has 14 residues. For the CDR3, the DNA is TGTGCCAGCAGCTTAGCTGGGGCCCCCGGTACGCAGTATTTT. Translated, it gives CASSLAGAPGTQYF.

The chain employs TRBV2 and TRBJ2-5; 7 nucleotides line up with TRBD1. CDR1 and CDR2 (germline): SNHLY, FYNNEI. This CDR3 spans 15 amino acids. The J segment lost 3 bases and the V segment lost 3 bases, leaving 7 bases of the junction unmatched. The CDR3 nucleotides are TGTGCCAGCAGTGAGAAAACAGGGGTGGAAGAGACCCAGTACTTC. The encoded protein is CASSEKTGVEETQYF.

This clone is a singleton in its sample. This chain uses TRBV5-1 with TRBJ1-2, with D maybe TRBD1 (5 bases). Germline loops: CDR1 SGHRS, CDR2 YFSETQ. CDR3 length equals 16 residues. Trimming left V 0 bases short and J 3 bases short, with 15 bases between. The CDR3 bases are TGCGCCAGCAGCTTGGTTGCGGGGGTGGTGGACTATGGCTACACCTTC. Residues: CASSLVAGVVDYGYTF.

The V and J genes are TRBV5-1 and TRBJ1-3; D gene uncertain. Germline loops: CDR1 SGHRS, CDR2 YFSETQ. V shed 0 bases and J shed 4 bases, with 8 bases lying between them. The CDR3 extends over 14 amino acids. The CDR3 sequence: CASSLGSLGNTIYF. CDR3 DNA sequence: TGCGCCAGCAGCTTGGGGTCCCTAGGAAACACCATATATTTT.

V is TRBV28 and J is TRBJ2-7, with 9 bases aligning to TRBD1. Germline V gives CDR1 MDHEN, CDR2 SYDVKM. Trimming cost V 6 bases and J 6 bases; bases outside gene matches: 12. CDR3 length: 15 residues. This chain's CDR3 is CASRTRDRVPPEQYF. In DNA, the CDR3 is TGTGCCAGCAGAACACGGGACAGGGTGCCTCCCGAGCAGTACTTC.